The text below deals with one T cell receptor (beta chain). Its antigen is not identified. This sample stems from a study of a mutant IDH1 vaccine in newly diagnosed glioma. Study details: Patients began vaccination 4-6 weeks after radiotherapy alone, or with temozolomide cycles. The study held visit V12 at week 35 and visit V13 at week 47. Treated patients were roughly 62% male, roughly 40% female, mean age approximately 42 years.

Regarding time point: week 47, end of study. One vaccine dose held 300 ug of mutant IDH1 20-mer peptide and came with topical imiquimod. Assay used: immunoSEQ multiplex PCR; TCRdb lists only in-frame clones, some missing. The table lists approximately 34,000 clones, approximately 89% of them singletons. The TCR originated in a middle-aged man with glioma. This specimen consisted of PBMCs, obtained from a glioma patient whose treatment included an IDH1 peptide vaccine.

Written as DNA, the CDR3 is TGTGCCAGCAGTGAATCGTCGGCAGGGAGGAATGAGCAGTTCTTC. This encodes CASSESSAGRNEQFF. The chain has TRBV25-1 and TRBJ2-1; TRBD2 might be the D (6 bases). Trimming pared 1 base from V and 7 bases from J, leaving 14 bases between. The CDR3 has 15 residues. CDR1 and CDR2 (germline): MGHDK, SYGVNS.